This T cell receptor (beta chain) was recorded in a study of T cells in Graves' hyperthyroidism and ophthalmopathy. Remarks on this clonotype: One base away lies a much larger clone, so this may be a sequencing read error.

The V and J ends lost 5 bases and 7 bases respectively, with 11 bases between them. The CDR3 has 13 amino acids. Germline V gene sequence: CDR1 SGHVS, CDR2 FNYEAQ. The CDR3 regions of TCR beta were amplified from RNA transcripts. When the TCR CDR3 underwent first-round RT-PCR, the HTBI primer set was used. TCRdb ran MiXCR on the multiplex PCR reads and lists one entry per CDR3 protein. The sample includes roughly 700,000 distinct CDR3 sequences, 14% of them seen just once. The V gene is TRBV7-6, the J gene TRBJ2-2; unclear D gene. The sequence was obtained from a young woman with Graves' hyperthyroidism. The sequencing sample was made of blood. The CDR3 DNA reads TGTGCCAGCAGCCCTAGTTATCGCGGGGAGCTGTTTTTT. Its translation is CASSPSYRGELFF.